The 18 T cell receptor beta chains given below trace back to one sample, sequenced in a study of T cells after posttransplantation cyclophosphamide. Profiled with immunoSEQ multiplex PCR; TCRdb holds only in-frame clones, not every one. The sample holds 35,000 to 40,000 clones, about 77% seen once. Busulfan-fludarabine conditioning, marrow transplant, and cyclophosphamide on days +3 and +4 were administered. The specimen comprised CD4+ T cells sorted from blood, sampled around 2,000 days after a stem cell transplant with posttransplant cyclophosphamide. The origin of the receptors is a female patient in her thirties or forties who received an allogeneic stem cell transplant from a related donor, was CMV-positive, and had no GVHD. These T cells may partly come from the graft donor.

V and J are TRBV9 and TRBJ2-2; D might be TRBD2 (6 bases). CDR3 length: 13 amino acids. Germline CDR1 SGDLS, CDR2 YYNGEE. V gave up 2 bases and J gave up 6 bases, with 8 bases separating them. CDR3 in amino acids: CASSVGGSGELFF. The CDR3 nucleotides read TGTGCCAGCAGCGTGGGGGGATCCGGGGAGCTGTTTTTT. The full variable domain, its missing parts supplied by reference TRBV9 and TRBJ2-2, is DSGVTQTPKHLITATGQRVTLRCSPRSGDLSVYWYQQSLDQGLQFLIQYYNGEERAKGNILERFSAQQFPDLHSELNLSSLELGDSALYFCASSVGGSGELFFGEGSRLTVL.

CDR3 nucleotide sequence: TGTGCCAGCAGCACCACAGGGGGCCGCAACACTGAAGCTTTCTTT. Its protein product is CASSTTGGRNTEAFF. V usage is TRBV7-3 and J usage is TRBJ1-1; 9 nucleotides match TRBD1. V lost 5 bases and J lost 2; bases outside the gene matches: 6. Per the germline V gene, CDR1 is SGHTA and CDR2 is FQGTGA. The CDR3 contains 15 residues. The full variable domain, in which reference TRBV7-3 and TRBJ1-1 provide the parts outside the CDR3, is GAGVSQTPSNKVTEKGKYVELRCDPISGHTALYWYRQSLGQGPEFLIYFQGTGAADDSGLPNDRFFAVRPEGSVSTLKIQRTERGDSAVYLCASSTTGGRNTEAFFGQGTRLTVV.

The rearrangement joins TRBV6-5 to TRBJ1-3, with 7 bases aligning to TRBD1. Trimming cost V 5 bases and J 0 bases; bases outside gene matches: 4. The CDR3 spans 15 residues. Germline values: CDR1 MNHEY, CDR2 SVGAGI. The CDR3 region is CASSRDSYSGNTIYF. As DNA, the CDR3 is TGTGCCAGCAGTCGGGACAGTTACTCTGGAAACACCATATATTTT.

The J gene is TRBJ2-7, the V gene TRBV5-1; maybe TRBD1 (5 bases). The V gene lost 4 bases and the J gene lost 6 bases, with 20 bases spanning the gap. From germline, CDR1 is SGHRS and CDR2 YFSETQ. The CDR3 has 15 residues. This CDR3 reads CASSLDPAGIGEQYF. In nucleotides, the CDR3 is TGCGCCAGCAGCCTGGACCCGGCAGGGATTGGCGAGCAGTACTTC.

The chain recombines TRBV15 with TRBJ2-3; D is possibly TRBD2 (6 bases). Per germline, CDR1 LNHNV and CDR2 YYDKDF (reference sequence). The V and J ends lost 1 base and 4 bases respectively, with 12 bases between them. This CDR3 region has 15 residues. CDR3: CATSRVGGTADTQYF. The CDR3 nucleotides are TGTGCCACCAGCAGAGTGGGCGGGACGGCAGATACGCAGTATTTT.

This clone was counted a single time. This chain joins TRBV7-6 and TRBJ1-1; D remains ambiguous. Germline CDR1 and CDR2: SGHVS and FNYEAQ. CDR3 length: 15 residues. The V end was cut by 6 bases, the J end by 0 bases, with 14 bases between. The CDR3, as DNA: TGTGCCAGCAGTCTACTAGGGCGAGTGAACACTGAAGCTTTCTTT. It codes for CASSLLGRVNTEAFF.

The chain is built from TRBV2 and TRBJ1-1; D call uncertain. CDR3 length: 13 amino acids. V was shortened by 1 base and J by 7 bases, with 10 bases between the two germline ends. Germline V gene data show CDR1 as SNHLY and CDR2 as FYNNEI. CDR3 nucleotide sequence: TGTGCCAGCAGTGAAGAATGGAGCCGTGAAGCTTTCTTT. It yields the protein CASSEEWSREAFF.

The CDR3 here is CSVRGPEAFF. The CDR3, as DNA: TGCAGCGTCAGGGGGCCTGAAGCTTTCTTT. The chain recombines TRBV29-1 with TRBJ1-1; TRBD1 aligns across 8 bases. Germline lookup yields CDR1 SQVTM and CDR2 ANQGSEA. The ends lost 6 bases at V and 6 bases at J; junction bases unmatched: 0. This CDR3 spans 10 amino acids.

The rearrangement uses TRBV5-1 and TRBJ2-5, with 8 bases that match TRBD1. Germline CDR1 SGHRS, CDR2 YFSETQ. The trim removed 0 bases at V and 4 bases at J, leaving 2 bases unmatched. This CDR3 spans 14 amino acids. CDR3 sequence: CASSLGTGLETQYF. The DNA for the CDR3 is TGCGCCAGCAGCTTGGGGACAGGGTTAGAGACCCAGTACTTC.

This clone was picked up a small number of times. The rearrangement uses TRBV5-6 and TRBJ1-2, with D possibly TRBD1 on 5 matching bases. This CDR3 has 13 residues. Trimming stripped 4 bases from V and 7 bases from J, with 14 bases between. Germline V gene data show CDR1 as SGHDT and CDR2 as YYEEEE. The CDR3 here is CASSQGSPIGYTF. The CDR3 DNA reads TGTGCCAGCAGCCAGGGTTCACCTATTGGCTACACCTTC.

This rearrangement joins TRBV5-1 to TRBJ2-7, with TRBD2 matching 10 bases. This CDR3 comprises 14 residues. CDR1 is SGHRS and CDR2 is YFSETQ in the germline V gene. The V segment lost 2 bases and the J segment 6 bases; nucleotides outside the gene matches: 5. The CDR3 region has the DNA TGCGCCAGCAGCTTTCAATTAGCGGGGGGCGAGCAGTACTTC. It is translated as CASSFQLAGGEQYF.

This clone was observed once. This chain connects TRBV7-2 to TRBJ2-5; possible D gene TRBD2, 5 bases. The CDR3 contains 15 residues. The V gene's germline CDR1 is SGHTA and CDR2 FQGNSA. Trimming stripped 5 bases from V and 2 bases from J, with 15 bases between. Here the CDR3 DNA reads TGTGCCAGCAGCCCGTTTGGGGAGCGGCAAGAGACCCAGTACTTC. Translation: CASSPFGERQETQYF.

This clone appeared once. This same CDR3 is encoded by further DNA sequences in the sample. The rearrangement uses TRBV5-1 and TRBJ1-1; 9 bases align to TRBD1. Per germline, CDR1 SGHRS and CDR2 YFSETQ. Losses at the gene ends were 4 bases for V and 4 bases for J; bases not matched to a gene: 2. CDR3 length: 13 residues. The CDR3 DNA follows: TGCGCCAGCAGCCTGACAGGGGGCACTGAAGCTTTCTTT. This sequence encodes CASSLTGGTEAFF.

The chain uses TRBV21-1 and TRBJ1-5; the D call in the table, TRBD1, was not verified against the DNA. TRBV21-1 is noted as a pseudogene. The CDR3 length is 17 residues. CDR3 coding DNA: TGTGCCAGCAGCAAATCCTGCGGGCGGACAGGGGGCCAGCCCCAGCATTTT. Translated: CASSKSCGRTGGQPQHF.

The V gene is TRBV6-4, the J gene TRBJ2-1; 9 bases are a match to TRBD2. Germline assignment: CDR1 MRHNA and CDR2 SNTAGT. Losses at the gene ends were 4 bases for V and 9 bases for J; bases not matched to a gene: 7. The CDR3 length is 14 residues. CDR3 DNA sequence: TGTGCCAGCAGTGGCGGGGGGGCCCGTGGTGAGCAGTTCTTC. Translated, it gives CASSGGGARGEQFF.

The chain uses TRBV6-6 and TRBJ2-7, with D possibly TRBD2 on 6 matching bases. The length of the CDR3 is 15 residues. CDR1 MNHNY and CDR2 SVGAGI come from the germline V gene (reference sequence). The V and J ends lost 5 bases and 1 base respectively, with 15 bases between them. The CDR3, as DNA: TGTGCCAGCAGTCTATCCGGGACTTCGTCCTACGAGCAGTACTTC. Residues: CASSLSGTSSYEQYF.

The chain links TRBV5-1 to TRBJ2-7, with 9 bases aligning to TRBD1. V lost 0 bases to trimming and J lost 2 bases; unmatched junction nucleotides: 12. Germline assignment: CDR1 SGHRS and CDR2 YFSETQ. This CDR3 has 18 amino acids. The CDR3 sequence is CASSLERATGGRTYEQYF. As DNA, the CDR3 is TGCGCCAGCAGCTTGGAAAGGGCGACAGGGGGGCGTACCTACGAGCAGTACTTC.

The rearrangement joins TRBV6-1 to TRBJ1-1, with D hard to call. Germline CDR1 MNHNS, CDR2 SASEGT. The CDR3 loop spans 13 amino acids. Trimming took 1 base from V and 5 from J, leaving 8 bases between them. The CDR3 DNA follows: TGTGCCAGCAGTGAAGGAGTTTGGACTGAAGCTTTCTTT. Translation: CASSEGVWTEAFF.